This T cell receptor (beta chain) emerged from a study of response to subunit inactivated influenza vaccine. The germline V gene has CDR1 LGHNA and CDR2 YNFKEQ. The CDR3 runs 18 residues. With V trimmed by 0 bases and J by 1 base, 10 bases remained unmatched. TCRdb passed the RT-PCR reads through MiXCR, listing each CDR3 protein once. The sample has 610,000 or so distinct CDR3 sequences; about 15% are singletons. This sequence originates from a man aged 50 or older who received an inactivated influenza vaccine. The sample in question was PBMCs from blood, obtained 11 to 12 days after vaccination. The chain has TRBV4-2 and TRBJ2-3; the match to TRBD2 covers 7 bases. The CDR3 region is CASSQDPYFAGGTDTQYF. The CDR3 bases are TGTGCCAGCAGCCAAGATCCCTACTTCGCGGGGGGCACAGATACGCAGTATTTT.